The source of this TCR beta chain is a study of shared clonotypes between healthy human individuals. Whole-study findings and limits: Across a handful of donors, naive CD4 shared around 5%, naive CD8 over 3%, memory CD4 2% to 2.5%, memory CD8 about 0.4%.

Germline CDR1 reads SGDLS; CDR2 reads YYNGEE. Trimming cost V 4 bases and J 4 bases; bases outside gene matches: 10. The CDR3 contains 15 residues. Partitioning of CD4+ cells yielded a CD45RA+ naive subset and a CD45RA-negative memory subset. The table lists this clone with a count of one. Its antigen remains unidentified. At deep level, the assay was performed. The table came from immunoSEQ multiplex PCR; TCRdb's copy has only in-frame clones and leaves some out. The table includes roughly 2 million clones, 95% detected once. The source of this sequence is a man younger than 30 in good health. Sequenced material: naive CD4+ T cells sorted from blood. Subset meaning: CD45RA+ positively selected. The chain couples TRBV9 to TRBJ1-2; 7 bases are shared with TRBD1. The CDR3 coding sequence is TGTGCCAGCAGCTTAGGACAGGAGCCCTTCTATGGCTACACCTTC. Its protein is CASSLGQEPFYGYTF.